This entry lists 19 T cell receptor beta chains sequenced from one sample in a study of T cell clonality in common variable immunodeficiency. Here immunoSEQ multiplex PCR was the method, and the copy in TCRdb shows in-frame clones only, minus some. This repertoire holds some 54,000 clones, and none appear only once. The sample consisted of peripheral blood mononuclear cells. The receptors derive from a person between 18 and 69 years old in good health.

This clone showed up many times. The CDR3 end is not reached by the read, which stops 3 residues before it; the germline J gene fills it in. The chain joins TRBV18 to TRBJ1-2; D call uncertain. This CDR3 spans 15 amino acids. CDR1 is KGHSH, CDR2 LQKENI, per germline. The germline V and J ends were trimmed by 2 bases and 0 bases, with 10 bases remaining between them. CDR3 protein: CASSPVAEPNYGYTF. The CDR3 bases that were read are TGTGCCAGCTCACCAGTGGCAGAACCTAACTATGGC. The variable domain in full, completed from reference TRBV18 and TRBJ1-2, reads NAGVMQNPRHLVRRRGQEARLRCSPMKGHSHVYWYRQLPEEGLKFMVYLQKENIIDESGMPKERFSAEFPKEGPSILRIQQVVRGDSAAYFCASSPVAEPNYGYTFGSGTRLTVV.

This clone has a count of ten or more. Incomplete CDR3 DNA: TGTGCCTGGAGTGTATATCCCCGTAGCTCCTACAATGAG. This codes for CAWSVYPRSSYNE. The whole CDR3 is CAWSVYPRSSYNEQFF. This chain connects TRBV30 to TRBJ2-1; D unresolved. Read data end 3 residues before the CDR3 end; the end is taken from the germline J gene. The CDR3 extends over 16 amino acids. V lost 0 bases, J lost 0 bases, and 12 bases lay in between. Germline-derived CDR1 and CDR2 are GTSNPN and SVGIG (reference sequence).

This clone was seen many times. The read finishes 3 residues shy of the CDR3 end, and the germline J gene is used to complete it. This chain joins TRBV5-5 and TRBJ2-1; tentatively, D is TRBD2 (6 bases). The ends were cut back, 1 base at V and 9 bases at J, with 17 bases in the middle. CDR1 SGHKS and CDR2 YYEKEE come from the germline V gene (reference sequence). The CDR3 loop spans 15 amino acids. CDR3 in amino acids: CASSLRTIDTGEQFF. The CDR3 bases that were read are TGTGCCAGCAGCTTGAGGACTATTGACACGGGTGAG.

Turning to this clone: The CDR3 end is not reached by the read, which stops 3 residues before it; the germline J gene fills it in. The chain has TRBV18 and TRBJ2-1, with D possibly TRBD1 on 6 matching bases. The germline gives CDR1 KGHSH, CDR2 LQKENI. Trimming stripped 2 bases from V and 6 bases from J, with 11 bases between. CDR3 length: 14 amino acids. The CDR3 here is CASSPNGQLNEQFF. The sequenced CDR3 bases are TGTGCCAGCTCACCAAACGGACAGCTCAATGAG.

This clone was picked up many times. The CDR3 bases that were read are TGTGCCAGCTCACCACCGGGGCCCAACTATGGC. This gives the protein CASSPPGPNYG. The full CDR3 is CASSPPGPNYGYTF. The chain joins TRBV18 to TRBJ1-2, with D maybe TRBD1 (5 bases). With the read ending 3 residues before the CDR3 end, the germline J gene is used to fill in that end. CDR3 length: 14 amino acids. Germline values: CDR1 KGHSH, CDR2 LQKENI. Trimming pared 0 bases from V and 2 bases from J, leaving 7 bases between.

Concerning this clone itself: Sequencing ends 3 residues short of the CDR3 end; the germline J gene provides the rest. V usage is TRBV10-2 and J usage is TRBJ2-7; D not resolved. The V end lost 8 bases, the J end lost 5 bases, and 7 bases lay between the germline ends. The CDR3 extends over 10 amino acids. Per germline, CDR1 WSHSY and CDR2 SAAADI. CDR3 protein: CASRHDEQYF. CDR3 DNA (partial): TGCGCCAGCCGACACGACGAG.

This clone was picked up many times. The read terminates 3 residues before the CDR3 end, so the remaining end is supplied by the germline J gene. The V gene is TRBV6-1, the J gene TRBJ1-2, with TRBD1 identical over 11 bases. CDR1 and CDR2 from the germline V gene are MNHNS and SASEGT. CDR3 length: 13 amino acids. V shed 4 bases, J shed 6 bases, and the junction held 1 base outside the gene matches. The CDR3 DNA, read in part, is TGTGCCAGCAGTGTGGGACAGGGGGATGGC. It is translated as CASSVGQGDG. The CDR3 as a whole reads CASSVGQGDGYTF.

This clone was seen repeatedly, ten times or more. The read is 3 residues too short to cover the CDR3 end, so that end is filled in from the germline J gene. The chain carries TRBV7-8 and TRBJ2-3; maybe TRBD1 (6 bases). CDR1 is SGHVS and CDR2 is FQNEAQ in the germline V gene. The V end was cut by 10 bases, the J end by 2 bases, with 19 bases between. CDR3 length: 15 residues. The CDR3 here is CATPQGKRFTDTQYF. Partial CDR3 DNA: TGTGCCACCCCCCAGGGGAAGCGGTTCACAGATACG.

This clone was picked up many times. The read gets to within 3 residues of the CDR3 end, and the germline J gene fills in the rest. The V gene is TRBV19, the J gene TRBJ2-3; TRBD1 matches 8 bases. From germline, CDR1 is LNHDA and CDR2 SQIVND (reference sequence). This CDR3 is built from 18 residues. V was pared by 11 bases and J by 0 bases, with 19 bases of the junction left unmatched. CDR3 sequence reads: CAAKHSSGGDHSTDTQYF. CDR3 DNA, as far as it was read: TGTGCCGCCAAACATTCTTCAGGGGGCGACCATAGCACAGATACG.

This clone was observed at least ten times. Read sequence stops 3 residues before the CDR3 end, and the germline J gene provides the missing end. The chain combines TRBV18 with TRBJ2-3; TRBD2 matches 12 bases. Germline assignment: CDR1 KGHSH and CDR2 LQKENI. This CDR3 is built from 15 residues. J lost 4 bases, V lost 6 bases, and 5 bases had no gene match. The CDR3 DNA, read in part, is TGTGCCAGCTCCGAGACTAGCGGGAGCGCAGATACG. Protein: CASSETSGSADT. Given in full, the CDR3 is CASSETSGSADTQYF.

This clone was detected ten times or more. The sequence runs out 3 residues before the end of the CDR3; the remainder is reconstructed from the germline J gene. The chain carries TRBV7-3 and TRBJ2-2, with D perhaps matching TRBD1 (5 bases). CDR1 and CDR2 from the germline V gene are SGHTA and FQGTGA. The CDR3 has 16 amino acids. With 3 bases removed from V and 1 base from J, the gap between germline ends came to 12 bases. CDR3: CASSFASQGNTGELFF. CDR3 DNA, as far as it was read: TGTGCCAGCAGCTTCGCCTCTCAGGGGAACACCGGGGAG.

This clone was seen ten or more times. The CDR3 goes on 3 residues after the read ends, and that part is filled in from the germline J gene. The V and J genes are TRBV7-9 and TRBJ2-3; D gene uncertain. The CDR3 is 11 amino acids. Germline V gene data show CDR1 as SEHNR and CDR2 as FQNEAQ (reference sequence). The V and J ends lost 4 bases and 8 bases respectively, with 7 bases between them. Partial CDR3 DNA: TGTGCCAGCAGCTCCCCCGGTACG. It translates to CASSSPGT. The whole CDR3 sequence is CASSSPGTQYF.

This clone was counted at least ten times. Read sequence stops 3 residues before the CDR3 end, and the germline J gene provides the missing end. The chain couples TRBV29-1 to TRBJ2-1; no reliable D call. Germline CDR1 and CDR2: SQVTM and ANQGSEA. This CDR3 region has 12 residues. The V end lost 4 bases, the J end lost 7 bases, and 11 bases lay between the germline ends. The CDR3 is CSVVGGWNEQFF. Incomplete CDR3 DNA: TGCAGCGTTGTTGGCGGTTGGAATGAG.

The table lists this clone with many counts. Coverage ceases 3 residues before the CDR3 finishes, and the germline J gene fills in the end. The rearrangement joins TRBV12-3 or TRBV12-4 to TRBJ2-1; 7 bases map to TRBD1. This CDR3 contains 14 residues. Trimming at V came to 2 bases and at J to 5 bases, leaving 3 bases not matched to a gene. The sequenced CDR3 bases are TGTGCCAGCAGTTTAACAGGGGACCACAATGAG. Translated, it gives CASSLTGDHNE. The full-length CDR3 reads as CASSLTGDHNEQFF.

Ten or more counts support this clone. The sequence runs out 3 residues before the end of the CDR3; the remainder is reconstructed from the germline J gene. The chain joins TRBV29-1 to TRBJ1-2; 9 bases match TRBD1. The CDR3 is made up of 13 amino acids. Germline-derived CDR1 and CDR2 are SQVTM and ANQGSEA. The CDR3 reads CSVSRDRAKDYTF. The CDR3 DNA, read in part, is TGCAGCGTTTCCAGGGACAGGGCGAAGGAC.

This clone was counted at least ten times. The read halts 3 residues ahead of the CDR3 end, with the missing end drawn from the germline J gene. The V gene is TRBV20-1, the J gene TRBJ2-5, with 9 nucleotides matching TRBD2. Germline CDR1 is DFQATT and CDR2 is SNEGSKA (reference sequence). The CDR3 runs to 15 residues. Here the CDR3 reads CTLIGLSGGMKTQYF. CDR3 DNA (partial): TGCACTCTTATTGGCCTAAGCGGGGGGATGAAAACC.

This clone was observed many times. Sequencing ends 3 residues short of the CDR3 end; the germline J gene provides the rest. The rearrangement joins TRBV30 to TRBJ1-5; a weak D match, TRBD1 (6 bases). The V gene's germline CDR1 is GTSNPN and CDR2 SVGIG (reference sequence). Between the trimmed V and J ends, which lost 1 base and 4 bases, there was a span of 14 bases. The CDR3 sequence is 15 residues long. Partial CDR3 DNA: TGTGCCTGGAGTGCCCCCGGGACAAATAATCAGCCC. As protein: CAWSAPGTNNQP. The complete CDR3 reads CAWSAPGTNNQPQHF.

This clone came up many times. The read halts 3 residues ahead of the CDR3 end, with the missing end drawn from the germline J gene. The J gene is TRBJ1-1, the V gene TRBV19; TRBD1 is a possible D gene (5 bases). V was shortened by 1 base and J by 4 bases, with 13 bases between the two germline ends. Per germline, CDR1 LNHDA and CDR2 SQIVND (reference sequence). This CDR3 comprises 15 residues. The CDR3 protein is CASSIAGGESTEAFF. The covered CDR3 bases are TGTGCCAGTAGTATAGCTGGGGGGGAGAGCACTGAA.

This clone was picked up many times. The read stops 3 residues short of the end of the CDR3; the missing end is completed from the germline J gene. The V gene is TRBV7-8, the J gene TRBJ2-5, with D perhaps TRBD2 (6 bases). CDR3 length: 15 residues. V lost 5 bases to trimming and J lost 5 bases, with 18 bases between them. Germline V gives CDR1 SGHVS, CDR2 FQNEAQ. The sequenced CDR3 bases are TGTGCCAGCAGCCGGAGCGGAGGGCTCGACGAGACC. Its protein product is CASSRSGGLDET. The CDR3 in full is CASSRSGGLDETQYF.